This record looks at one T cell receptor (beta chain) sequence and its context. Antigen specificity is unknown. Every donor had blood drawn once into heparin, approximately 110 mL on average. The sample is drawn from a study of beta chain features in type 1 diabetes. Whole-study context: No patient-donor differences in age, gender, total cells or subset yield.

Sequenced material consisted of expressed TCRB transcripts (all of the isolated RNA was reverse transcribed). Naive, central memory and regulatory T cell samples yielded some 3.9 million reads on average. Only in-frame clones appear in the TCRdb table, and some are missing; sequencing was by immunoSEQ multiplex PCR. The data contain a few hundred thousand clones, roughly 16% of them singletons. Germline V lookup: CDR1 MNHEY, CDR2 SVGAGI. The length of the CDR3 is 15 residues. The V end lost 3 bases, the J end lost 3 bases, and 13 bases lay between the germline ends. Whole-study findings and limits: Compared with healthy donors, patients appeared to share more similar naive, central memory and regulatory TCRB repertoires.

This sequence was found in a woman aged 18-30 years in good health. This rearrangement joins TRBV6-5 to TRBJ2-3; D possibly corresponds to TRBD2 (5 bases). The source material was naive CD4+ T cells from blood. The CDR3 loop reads CASSYEGRETDTQYF. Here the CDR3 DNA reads TGTGCCAGCAGTTATGAGGGAAGAGAAACAGATACGCAGTATTTT.